The T cell receptor (beta chain) under discussion was sequenced for a study of blood T cell repertoires in COVID-19. About the research overall: T cells, B-cell-depleted T cells, or PBMCs supplied cDNA or gDNA.

Germline assignment: CDR1 MNHNS and CDR2 SASEGT. The CDR3 extends over 15 amino acids. The V and J ends lost 1 base and 4 bases respectively, with 14 bases between them. TCRdb's table, derived via immunoSEQ multiplex PCR, lists solely in-frame clones and lacks some. Here the sample spans around 140,000 clones, about 86% being singletons. This sequence joins TRBV6-1 and TRBJ2-7; D not resolved. This sequence originates from a woman aged 60 to 75 with acute or convalescent COVID-19. Sequenced sample: peripheral blood. In nucleotides, the CDR3 is TGTGCCAGCAGTGAAGGGCACCGTCCTTTTTACGAGCAGTACTTC. This sequence encodes CASSEGHRPFYEQYF.